This T cell receptor beta chain was observed in a study of blood T cell repertoires in COVID-19. Across the whole study: From the United States, Italy and Spain came samples of acute and convalescent COVID-19.

This CDR3 contains 14 residues. Trimming cost V 4 bases and J 10 bases; bases outside gene matches: 10. Germline V gene sequence: CDR1 SGHDN, CDR2 FVKESK. Here immunoSEQ multiplex PCR was the method, and the copy in TCRdb shows in-frame clones only, minus some. The sample lists 270,000 or so clones, around 90% occurring once. Input material: PBMCs or T cells enriched from blood (not recorded which). The sequence was collected from a woman between 25 and 40 years old with acute COVID-19. The rearrangement uses TRBV14 and TRBJ2-3; 8 bases are shared with TRBD2. The CDR3 here is CASSLLEAGVAQYF. CDR3 bases: TGTGCCAGCAGCCTTCTTGAAGCGGGAGTAGCGCAGTATTTT.